The source of this T cell receptor (beta chain) is a study of beta chain features in type 1 diabetes. Study results and limitations: Diminished insertions and augmented deletions at VDJ junctions characterized type 1 diabetes patients.

Details on this clone: Its antigen is unidentified.

Germline V gene sequence: CDR1 MNHEY, CDR2 SVGAGI. With 7 bases clipped from V and 5 bases from J, the junction kept 11 bases outside the gene matches. The CDR3 is 15 amino acids. All of the isolated RNA was reverse transcribed, so expressed TCRB transcripts were sequenced. Sequencing used immunoSEQ multiplex PCR; TCRdb keeps in-frame clones, though not all of them. The sample has around 140,000 clones, under 11% seen once. The sequenced material came from naive CD4+ T cells from blood. The TCR comes from a man aged 18-30 years in good health. The rearrangement uses TRBV6-5 and TRBJ2-5; TRBD2 aligns across 9 bases. The CDR3 bases are TGTGCCAGCATCCCCGGGGCGGGGGGGCAGGAGACCCAGTACTTC. It yields the protein CASIPGAGGQETQYF.